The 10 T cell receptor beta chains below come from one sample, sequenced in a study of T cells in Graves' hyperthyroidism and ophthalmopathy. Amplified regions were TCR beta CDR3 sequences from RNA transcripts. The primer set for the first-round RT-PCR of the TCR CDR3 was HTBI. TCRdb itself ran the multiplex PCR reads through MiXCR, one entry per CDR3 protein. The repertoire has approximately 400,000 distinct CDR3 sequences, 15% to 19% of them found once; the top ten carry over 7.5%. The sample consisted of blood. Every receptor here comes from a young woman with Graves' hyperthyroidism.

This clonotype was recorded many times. CDR3: CASSLELAGTDTQYF. CDR3 DNA: TGCGCCAGCAGCTTGGAGCTAGCGGGTACAGATACGCAGTATTTT. This sequence joins TRBV5-1 and TRBJ2-3; 8 nucleotides agree with TRBD2. The V segment lost 0 bases and the J segment 3 bases; nucleotides outside the gene matches: 3. Germline V CDR1 and CDR2: SGHRS, YFSETQ. CDR3 length: 15 amino acids.

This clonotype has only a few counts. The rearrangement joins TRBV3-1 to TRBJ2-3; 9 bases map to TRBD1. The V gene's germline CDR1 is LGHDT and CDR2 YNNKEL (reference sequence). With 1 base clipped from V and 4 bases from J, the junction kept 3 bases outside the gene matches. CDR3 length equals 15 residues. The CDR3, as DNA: TGTGCCAGCAGCCAAGCGTGGGACAGGGCAGATACGCAGTATTTT. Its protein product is CASSQAWDRADTQYF.

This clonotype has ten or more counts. This chain's CDR3 is CASSPLEGDSSPLHF. CDR3 nucleotide sequence: TGTGCCAGCAGTCCGCTTGAGGGTGATAGTTCACCCCTCCACTTT. V usage is TRBV6-2 or TRBV6-3 and J usage is TRBJ1-6, with D hard to call. The V end was cut by 5 bases, the J end by 9 bases, with 17 bases between. CDR3 length: 15 residues. Germline CDR1 is MNHEY and CDR2 is SVGEGT.

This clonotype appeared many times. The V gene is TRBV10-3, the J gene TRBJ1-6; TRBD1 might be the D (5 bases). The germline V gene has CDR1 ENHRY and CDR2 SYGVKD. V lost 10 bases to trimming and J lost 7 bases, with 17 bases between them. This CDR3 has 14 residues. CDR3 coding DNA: TGTGCCACGACGGACGCAGGGCTCAATTCACCCCTCCACTTT. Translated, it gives CATTDAGLNSPLHF.

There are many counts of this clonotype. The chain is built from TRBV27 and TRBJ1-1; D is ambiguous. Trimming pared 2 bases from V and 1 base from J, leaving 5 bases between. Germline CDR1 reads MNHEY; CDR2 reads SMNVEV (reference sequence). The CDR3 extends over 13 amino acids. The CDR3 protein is CASSLGPNTEAFF. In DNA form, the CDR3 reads TGTGCCAGCAGTTTAGGCCCGAACACTGAAGCTTTCTTT.

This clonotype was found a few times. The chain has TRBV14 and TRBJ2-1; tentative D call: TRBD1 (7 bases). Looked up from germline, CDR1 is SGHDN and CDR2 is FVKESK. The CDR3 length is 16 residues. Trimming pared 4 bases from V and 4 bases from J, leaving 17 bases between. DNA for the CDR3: TGTGCCAGCAGCCTCCGGAGGGCAGGGGGTTACAATGAGCAGTTCTTC. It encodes CASSLRRAGGYNEQFF.

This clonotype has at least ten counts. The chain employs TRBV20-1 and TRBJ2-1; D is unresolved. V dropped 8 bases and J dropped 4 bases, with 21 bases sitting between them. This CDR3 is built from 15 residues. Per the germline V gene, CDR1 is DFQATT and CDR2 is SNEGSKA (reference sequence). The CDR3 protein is CSPTPASRRYNEQFF. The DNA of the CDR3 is TGCAGTCCAACTCCGGCTTCTCGACGTTACAATGAGCAGTTCTTC.

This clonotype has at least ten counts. CDR3 sequence (DNA): TGTGCCAGCTCACCCCTGGGGGGCTATGACACTGAAGCTTTCTTT. It translates to CASSPLGGYDTEAFF. The V gene is TRBV18, the J gene TRBJ1-1; a weak D match, TRBD1 (6 bases). V was cut by 3 bases and J by 3 bases, with 14 bases left in between. The CDR3 has 15 amino acids. Germline lookup yields CDR1 KGHSH and CDR2 LQKENI. The entire variable domain, with the rest obtained from reference TRBV18 and TRBJ1-1, is as follows: NAGVMQNPRHLVRRRGQEARLRCSPMKGHSHVYWYRQLPEEGLKFMVYLQKENIIDESGMPKERFSAEFPKEGPSILRIQQVVRGDSAAYFCASSPLGGYDTEAFFGQGTRLTVV.

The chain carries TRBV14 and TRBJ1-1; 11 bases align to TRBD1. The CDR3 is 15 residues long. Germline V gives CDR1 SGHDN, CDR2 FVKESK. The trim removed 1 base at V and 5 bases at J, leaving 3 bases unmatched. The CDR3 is CASSQGDRGATEAFF. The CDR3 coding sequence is TGTGCCAGCAGCCAAGGGGACAGGGGGGCGACTGAAGCTTTCTTT.

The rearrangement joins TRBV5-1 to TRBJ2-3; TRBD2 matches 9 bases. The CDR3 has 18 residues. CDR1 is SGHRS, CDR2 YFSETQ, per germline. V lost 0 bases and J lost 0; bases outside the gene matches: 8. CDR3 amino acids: CASSLGLGSGGSTDTQYF. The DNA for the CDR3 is TGCGCCAGCAGCTTGGGTTTGGGTAGCGGGGGCAGCACAGATACGCAGTATTTT. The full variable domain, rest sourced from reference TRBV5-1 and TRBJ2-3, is KAGVTQTPRYLIKTRGQQVTLSCSPISGHRSVSWYQQTPGQGLQFLFEYFSETQRNKGNFPGRFSGRQFSNSRSEMNVSTLELGDSALYLCASSLGLGSGGSTDTQYFGPGTRLTVL.